This passage covers 21 T cell receptor beta chains from one sample sequenced in a study of shared clonotypes between healthy human individuals. TCRdb keeps only in-frame clones here, not all; method: immunoSEQ multiplex PCR. The table has approximately 2.4 million clones, around 95% seen once; the top ten hold around 0.13%. Sequences were obtained from naive CD4+ T cells sorted from blood. Subset of the sample: CD45RA+ positively selected. The receptors shown here come from a man between 18 and 35 years old in good health.

The V call is TRBV11-2, the J call TRBJ2-7; maybe TRBD1 (5 bases). Trimming cost V 5 bases and J 2 bases, with 19 bases left between them. Germline CDR1 and CDR2: SGHAT and FQNNGV. The CDR3 is 16 residues long. Here the CDR3 DNA reads TGTGCCAGCAGCAAGAATGGGGCGACGATTACCTACGAGCAGTACTTC. Translated: CASSKNGATITYEQYF.

The chain has TRBV5-4 and TRBJ1-4; D uncertain. Trimming took 0 bases from V and 3 from J, leaving 9 bases between them. This CDR3 spans 15 amino acids. CDR1 and CDR2 from the germline V gene are SGHNT and YYREEE (reference sequence). CDR3 sequence (DNA): TGTGCCAGCAGCTTGGATTACGGTTCTAATGAAAAACTGTTTTTT. Its translation: CASSLDYGSNEKLFF.

The DNA of the CDR3 is TGTGCCAGTAGTAAAGCTAGCGTAAGCACAGATACGCAGTATTTT. Translated, it gives CASSKASVSTDTQYF. This chain links TRBV19 with TRBJ2-3; D perhaps matches TRBD2 (6 bases). The V end lost 4 bases, the J end lost 0 bases, and 11 bases lay between the germline ends. CDR3 length: 15 amino acids. CDR1 LNHDA and CDR2 SQIVND come from the germline V gene (reference sequence).

This chain joins TRBV6-5 and TRBJ1-5; TRBD1 aligns across 9 bases. V was clipped by 6 bases and J by 1 base; unmatched bases: 4. This CDR3 region has 15 residues. The germline gives CDR1 MNHEY, CDR2 SVGAGI. CDR3 DNA sequence: TGTGCCAGCAGCAAACAGGGGGCAAGCAATCAGCCCCAGCATTTT. Translating gives CASSKQGASNQPQHF.

V usage is TRBV7-9 and J usage is TRBJ2-7; 7 nucleotides agree with TRBD1. The CDR3 covers 16 residues. The germline V gene has CDR1 SEHNR and CDR2 FQNEAQ (reference sequence). With V trimmed by 8 bases and J by 2 bases, 15 bases remained unmatched. CDR3 sequence (DNA): TGTGCCAGCCGGGACAGCGCTTTCCCTTCAGCCTACGAGCAGTACTTC. Translating gives CASRDSAFPSAYEQYF. The entire variable domain, with the rest obtained from reference TRBV7-9 and TRBJ2-7, is as follows: DTGVSQNPRHKITKRGQNVTFRCDPISEHNRLYWYRQTLGQGPEFLTYFQNEAQLEKSRLLSDRFSAERPKGSFSTLEIQRTEQGDSAMYLCASRDSAFPSAYEQYFGPGTRLTVT.

This chain connects TRBV5-6 to TRBJ2-3; D not certain. The CDR3 loop spans 15 amino acids. V was shortened by 6 bases and J by 5 bases, with 19 bases between the two germline ends. The germline CDR1 and CDR2 sequences are SGHDT and YYEEEE. CDR3 nucleotides: TGTGCCAGCACCCTGCCTGGCGTTCCTAAAGATACGCAGTATTTT. It yields the protein CASTLPGVPKDTQYF.

This clone appeared many times. The chain uses TRBV19 and TRBJ1-1; perhaps TRBD1 as D (5 bases). The CDR3 runs to 15 residues. With 5 bases removed from V and 1 base from J, the gap between germline ends came to 14 bases. From germline, CDR1 is LNHDA and CDR2 SQIVND (reference sequence). CDR3 sequence reads: CASSPPAGRNTEAFF. CDR3 DNA sequence: TGTGCCAGTAGTCCTCCCGCAGGGCGGAACACTGAAGCTTTCTTT.

The CDR3 coding sequence is TGTGCCAGCAGTGGGGAAAGGACAGGGCTACGGTCGGGCGCACCCCTCCACTTT. Translation gives CASSGERTGLRSGAPLHF. This chain joins TRBV2 and TRBJ1-6; 8 nucleotides align to TRBD1. Germline-derived CDR1 and CDR2 are SNHLY and FYNNEI. The CDR3 extends over 18 amino acids. With 4 bases clipped from V and 11 bases from J, the junction kept 19 bases outside the gene matches.

The CDR3 sequence is CASSLAQSGQAQYF. For the CDR3, the DNA is TGTGCCAGCAGCTTAGCCCAATCGGGACAGGCCCAGTACTTC. This chain links TRBV7-2 with TRBJ2-5; TRBD1 matches at 8 bases. Germline-derived CDR1 and CDR2 are SGHTA and FQGNSA. This CDR3 region has 14 residues. With 0 bases clipped from V and 9 bases from J, the junction kept 6 bases outside the gene matches. Full variable domain (remainder filled in from reference TRBV7-2 and TRBJ2-5): GAGVSQSPSNKVTEKGKDVELRCDPISGHTALYWYRQSLGQGLEFLIYFQGNSAPDKSGLPSDRFSAERTGGSVSTLTIQRTQQEDSAVYLCASSLAQSGQAQYFGPGTRLLVL.

This clone was recorded only once. The rearrangement uses TRBV29-1 and TRBJ1-1, with D possibly TRBD1 on 5 matching bases. The length of the CDR3 is 14 residues. Germline lookup yields CDR1 SQVTM and CDR2 ANQGSEA. Trimming pared 4 bases from V and 1 base from J, leaving 13 bases between. The CDR3 here is CSVVRQGKNTEAFF. As DNA, the CDR3 is TGCAGCGTTGTTCGTCAGGGAAAGAACACTGAAGCTTTCTTT.

This chain connects TRBV6-1 to TRBJ2-3; 10 bases fit TRBD1. CDR3 length: 14 residues. The ends lost 7 bases at V and 2 bases at J; junction bases unmatched: 3. Germline V lookup: CDR1 MNHNS, CDR2 SASEGT. CDR3 coding DNA: TGTGCCAGCAAGACAGGGGGCTTCACAGATACGCAGTATTTT. Translation: CASKTGGFTDTQYF.

CDR3 nucleotides: TGTGCCAGCAGCTTCCCGGGAGCCTCCTACGAGCAGTACTTC. This translates into CASSFPGASYEQYF. The chain recombines TRBV11-2 with TRBJ2-7; a possible D gene is TRBD2 (6 bases). Germline V gene sequence: CDR1 SGHAT, CDR2 FQNNGV. The CDR3 consists of 14 residues. The ends were cut back, 3 bases at V and 0 bases at J, with 9 bases in the middle.

On this clone: Distinct nucleotide sequences in the sample also encode this CDR3. This chain connects TRBV7-2 to TRBJ2-5; possible D gene TRBD1, 6 bases. The CDR3 runs 14 residues. The V gene lost 0 bases and the J gene lost 5 bases, with 10 bases spanning the gap. Germline-derived CDR1 and CDR2 are SGHTA and FQGNSA. This CDR3 reads CASSLARGGETQYF. In DNA form, the CDR3 reads TGTGCCAGCAGCTTAGCCAGGGGCGGGGAGACCCAGTACTTC.

V usage is TRBV13 and J usage is TRBJ2-1, with 7 bases fitting TRBD2. The CDR3 is 14 residues long. The J segment lost 7 bases and the V segment lost 4 bases, leaving 7 bases of the junction unmatched. In germline, CDR1 is PRHDT, CDR2 FYEKMQ (reference sequence). CDR3 nucleotides: TGTGCCAGCAGCTCCTTAGCGGGCGCGAATGAGCAGTTCTTC. It specifies CASSSLAGANEQFF.

Concerning this clone itself: Different DNA sequences within this sample yield the same CDR3. V usage is TRBV28 and J usage is TRBJ2-7, with D maybe TRBD1 (5 bases). In germline, CDR1 is MDHEN, CDR2 SYDVKM. With 4 bases removed from V and 2 bases from J, the gap between germline ends came to 9 bases. The CDR3 is 13 residues long. CDR3 protein: CASSSGAPYEQYF. The CDR3 coding sequence is TGTGCCAGCAGTTCTGGGGCGCCCTACGAGCAGTACTTC.

A word on this clone: Different DNA sequences within this sample yield the same CDR3. This chain connects TRBV11-2 to TRBJ1-3; the D gene is possibly TRBD1 (6 bases). The CDR3 length is 14 residues. Germline values: CDR1 SGHAT, CDR2 FQNNGV. Trimming took 4 bases from V and 2 from J, leaving 9 bases between them. CDR3 region: CASSSQGTGNTIYF. In nucleotides, the CDR3 is TGTGCCAGCAGCTCACAGGGTACTGGAAACACCATATATTTT.

The chain joins TRBV5-8 to TRBJ2-7; D is possibly TRBD2 (5 bases). Trimming took off 0 bases at V and 3 bases at J, with 19 bases between the two ends. There are 17 residues in the CDR3. From germline, CDR1 is SGHTS and CDR2 YDEGEE. CDR3 protein: CASSLARFGERIYEQYF. CDR3 bases: TGTGCCAGCAGCTTGGCCCGTTTCGGTGAGCGGATCTACGAGCAGTACTTC. Together with reference TRBV5-8 and TRBJ2-7, the CDR3 gives the full variable domain: EAGVTQSPTHLIKTRGQQATLRCSPISGHTSVYWYQQALGLGLQFLLWYDEGEERNRGNFPPRFSGRQFPNYSSELNVNALELEDSALYLCASSLARFGERIYEQYFGPGTRLTVT.

V and J are TRBV6-5 and TRBJ2-1; TRBD2 matches at 8 bases. V lost 10 bases, J lost 7 bases, and 9 bases stayed unmatched. The germline gives CDR1 MNHEY, CDR2 SVGAGI. The CDR3 is made up of 13 amino acids. CDR3 in DNA: TGTGCCACCAATAAGCGGGAGAGGAATGAGCAGTTCTTC. As protein: CATNKRERNEQFF.

This clone was counted only a few times. This sample includes further DNA sequences coding for the same CDR3. The chain couples TRBV7-2 to TRBJ2-7; 11 positions agree with TRBD1. The germline V gene encodes CDR1 SGHTA and CDR2 FQGNSA. Trimming took 5 bases from V and 4 from J; bases not matched to a gene: 4. The CDR3 length is 14 residues. The CDR3 DNA is TGTGCCAGCAGCCCGGACAGGGGGCTGTACGAGCAGTACTTC. Translation gives CASSPDRGLYEQYF.

J is TRBJ1-2 and V is TRBV10-1; 10 bases are a match to TRBD1. The J segment lost 14 bases and the V segment lost 3 bases, leaving 9 bases of the junction unmatched. The CDR3 contains 13 residues. Germline V gene lookup returns CDR1 WNHNN and CDR2 SYGVQD (reference sequence). CDR3 sequence reads: CASSESDRGLKTF. CDR3 DNA sequence: TGCGCCAGCAGTGAAAGTGACAGGGGGCTGAAGACCTTC.

The chain recombines TRBV27 with TRBJ1-6; D is ambiguous. The CDR3 contains 12 residues. The germline gives CDR1 MNHEY, CDR2 SMNVEV (reference sequence). V was clipped by 4 bases and J by 10 bases, with 8 bases between them. CDR3 residues: CASSYPTSPLHF. CDR3 nucleotide sequence: TGTGCCAGCAGTTACCCTACCTCACCCCTCCACTTT.